The 10 T cell receptor beta chains below were found in one sample sequenced in a study of cytomegalovirus exposure and HLA in healthy donors. The PCR employed 60 Vbeta primers together with 13 Jbeta primers. The data were produced by immunoSEQ multiplex PCR, yet TCRdb's version contains in-frame clones alone and is incomplete. The data show some 120,000 clones, less than 85% seen once. Sequenced material: PBMCs. These receptors were obtained from a man younger than 40 in good health and CMV-seronegative.

The chain links TRBV4-3 to TRBJ1-1; D remains ambiguous. The CDR3 contains 17 residues. Germline CDR1 LGHNA, CDR2 YSLEER. V was cut by 2 bases and J by 0 bases, with 16 bases left in between. Here the CDR3 DNA reads TGCGCCAGCAGCCAATCTTTGTTAGGGCGGGTGAACACTGAAGCTTTCTTT. This sequence encodes CASSQSLLGRVNTEAFF.

The V and J genes are TRBV15 and TRBJ1-1; 7 nucleotides match TRBD1. There are 14 residues in the CDR3. With 1 base clipped from V and 5 bases from J, the junction kept 4 bases outside the gene matches. The germline V gene has CDR1 LNHNV and CDR2 YYDKDF (reference sequence). In nucleotides, the CDR3 is TGTGCCACCAGCAGAGGGGACAGAGAAACTGAAGCTTTCTTT. Translating it yields CATSRGDRETEAFF.

V and J are TRBV29-1 and TRBJ2-7; no reliable D call. Trimming took off 3 bases at V and 3 bases at J, with 6 bases between the two ends. CDR3 length equals 11 residues. Germline CDR1 SQVTM, CDR2 ANQGSEA. CDR3 loop: CSVESFYEQYF. DNA of the CDR3: TGCAGCGTTGAGTCTTTCTACGAGCAGTACTTC.

The genes are TRBV29-1 and TRBJ2-7; D is undetermined. The CDR3 sequence is 11 residues long. V lost 6 bases to trimming and J lost 5 bases, with 11 bases between them. Per the germline V gene, CDR1 is SQVTM and CDR2 is ANQGSEA. CDR3 sequence: CSVERHNEQYF. CDR3 DNA: TGCAGCGTCGAACGACATAACGAGCAGTACTTC.

This chain uses TRBV30 with TRBJ2-1; 9 nucleotides line up with TRBD2. The CDR3 spans 13 residues. The J segment lost 9 bases and the V segment lost 4 bases, leaving 7 bases of the junction unmatched. Germline V gene sequence: CDR1 GTSNPN, CDR2 SVGIG (reference sequence). The CDR3 DNA follows: TGTGCCTGGACCAGGGCGGGAGGGGGTGAGCAGTTCTTC. Its protein is CAWTRAGGGEQFF.

This CDR3 reads CASSFLGTGLDTQYF. CDR3 sequence (DNA): TGTGCCAGCAGCTTTCTTGGGACAGGTCTCGATACGCAGTATTTT. This sequence joins TRBV9 and TRBJ2-3; 8 bases map to TRBD1. From germline, CDR1 is SGDLS and CDR2 YYNGEE. The CDR3 is made up of 15 amino acids. V lost 4 bases and J lost 6; bases outside the gene matches: 10.

The V call is TRBV13, the J call TRBJ2-5; 8 nucleotides align to TRBD1. Near its end, the DNA agrees better with TRBJ2-7, so the J call may be wrong. Germline-derived CDR1 and CDR2 are PRHDT and FYEKMQ (reference sequence). The CDR3 is 13 amino acids. Here the CDR3 DNA reads TGTGCCAGCAGCGGAGGACAGGGCACCGAGCAGTACTTC. Translation gives CASSGGQGTEQYF.

V is TRBV5-4 and J is TRBJ1-4; a weak D match, TRBD1 (5 bases). V was shortened by 1 base and J by 4 bases, with 8 bases between the two germline ends. Germline V gene lookup returns CDR1 SGHNT and CDR2 YYREEE (reference sequence). The length of the CDR3 is 14 residues. CDR3 residues: CASSLRGVNEKLFF. In nucleotides, the CDR3 is TGTGCCAGCAGCTTGCGGGGGGTTAATGAAAAACTGTTTTTT.

The chain carries TRBV6-1 and TRBJ2-1; D uncertain. From germline, CDR1 is MNHNS and CDR2 SASEGT. Trimming removed 1 base at V and 6 bases at J, with 10 bases between. The CDR3 totals 14 residues. CDR3 bases: TGTGCCAGCAGTGAAGAGGAGTTGGGCAATGAGCAGTTCTTC. Its translation is CASSEEELGNEQFF.

The table lists this clone with a count of one. This chain links TRBV2 with TRBJ1-2; 8 nucleotides match TRBD1. The CDR3 loop spans 14 amino acids. V lost 6 bases and J lost 7; bases outside the gene matches: 10. Germline values: CDR1 SNHLY, CDR2 FYNNEI. The CDR3 DNA reads TGTGCCAGCAGCGCGACAGGGGTCCCCGGTGGCTACACCTTC. Translating it yields CASSATGVPGGYTF.